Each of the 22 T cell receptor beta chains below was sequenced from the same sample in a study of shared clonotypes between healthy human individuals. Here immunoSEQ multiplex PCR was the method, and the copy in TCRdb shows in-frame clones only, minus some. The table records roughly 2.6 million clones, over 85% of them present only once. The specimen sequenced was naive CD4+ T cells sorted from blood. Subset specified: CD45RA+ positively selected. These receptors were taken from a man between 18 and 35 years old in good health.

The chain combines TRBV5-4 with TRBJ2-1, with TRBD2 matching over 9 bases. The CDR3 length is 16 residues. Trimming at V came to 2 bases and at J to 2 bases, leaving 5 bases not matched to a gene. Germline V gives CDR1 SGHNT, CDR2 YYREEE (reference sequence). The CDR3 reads CASSFRERGAYNEQFF. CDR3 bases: TGTGCCAGCAGCTTCCGAGAGCGGGGGGCCTACAATGAGCAGTTCTTC.

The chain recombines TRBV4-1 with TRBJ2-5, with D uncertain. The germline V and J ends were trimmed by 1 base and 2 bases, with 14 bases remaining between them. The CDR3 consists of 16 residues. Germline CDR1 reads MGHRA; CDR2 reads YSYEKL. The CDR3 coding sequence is TGCGCCAGCAGCCAAGTCGGCCTCGTCCTTCAAGAGACCCAGTACTTC. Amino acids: CASSQVGLVLQETQYF.

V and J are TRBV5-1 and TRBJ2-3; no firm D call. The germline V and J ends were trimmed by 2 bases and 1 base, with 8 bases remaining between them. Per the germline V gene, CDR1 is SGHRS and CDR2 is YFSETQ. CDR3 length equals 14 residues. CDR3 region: CASSFLLGTDTQYF. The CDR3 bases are TGCGCCAGCAGCTTTTTGCTAGGCACAGATACGCAGTATTTT.

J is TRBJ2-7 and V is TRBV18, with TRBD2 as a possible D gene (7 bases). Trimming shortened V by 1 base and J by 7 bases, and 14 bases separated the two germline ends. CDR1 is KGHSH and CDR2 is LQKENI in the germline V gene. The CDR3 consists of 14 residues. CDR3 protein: CASSPQRGAWEQYF. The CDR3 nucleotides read TGTGCCAGCTCACCACAACGGGGGGCATGGGAGCAGTACTTC.

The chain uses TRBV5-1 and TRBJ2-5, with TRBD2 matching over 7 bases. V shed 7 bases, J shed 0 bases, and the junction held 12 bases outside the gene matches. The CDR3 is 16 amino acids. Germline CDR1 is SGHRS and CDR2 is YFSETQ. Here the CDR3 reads CASGLGSSGYQETQYF. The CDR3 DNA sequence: TGCGCCAGCGGATTGGGGTCTAGCGGATACCAAGAGACCCAGTACTTC.

The CDR3 coding sequence is TGTGCCAGCAGCAAACGGGACAACGGGAGCAATCAGCCCCAGCATTTT. Protein product: CASSKRDNGSNQPQHF. This chain links TRBV21-1 with TRBJ1-5; TRBD1, the table's D call, lacks a check against the DNA. TRBV21-1 is assigned pseudogene status. The CDR3 covers 16 residues.

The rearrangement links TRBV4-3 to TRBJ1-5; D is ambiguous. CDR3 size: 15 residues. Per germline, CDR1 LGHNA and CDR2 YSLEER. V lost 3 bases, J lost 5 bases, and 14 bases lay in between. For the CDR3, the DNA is TGCGCCAGCAGCCAGGATGTATCGGGATATCAGCCCCAGCATTTT. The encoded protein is CASSQDVSGYQPQHF.

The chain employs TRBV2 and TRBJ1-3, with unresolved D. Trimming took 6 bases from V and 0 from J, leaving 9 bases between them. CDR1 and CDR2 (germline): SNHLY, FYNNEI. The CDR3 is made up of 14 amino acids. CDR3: CASRAETSGNTIYF. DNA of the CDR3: TGTGCCAGCAGAGCAGAGACCTCTGGAAACACCATATATTTT. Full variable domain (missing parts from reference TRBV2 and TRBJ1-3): EPEVTQTPSHQVTQMGQEVILRCVPISNHLYFYWYRQILGQKVEFLVSFYNNEISEKSEIFDDQFSVERPDGSNFTLKIRSTKLEDSAMYFCASRAETSGNTIYFGEGSWLTVV.

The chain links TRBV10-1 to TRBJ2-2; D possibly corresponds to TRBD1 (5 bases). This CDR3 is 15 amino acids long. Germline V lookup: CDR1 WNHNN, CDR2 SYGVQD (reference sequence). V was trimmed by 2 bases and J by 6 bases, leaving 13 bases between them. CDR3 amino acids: CASSEVVGRAGELFF. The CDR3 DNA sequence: TGCGCCAGCAGTGAGGTAGTCGGCAGGGCCGGGGAGCTGTTTTTT.

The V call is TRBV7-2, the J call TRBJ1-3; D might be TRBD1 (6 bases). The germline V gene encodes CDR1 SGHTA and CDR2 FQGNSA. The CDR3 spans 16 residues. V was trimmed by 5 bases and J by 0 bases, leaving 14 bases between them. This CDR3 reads CASSGNRVLSGNTIYF. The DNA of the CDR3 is TGTGCCAGCAGCGGGAACAGGGTCCTCTCTGGAAACACCATATATTTT.

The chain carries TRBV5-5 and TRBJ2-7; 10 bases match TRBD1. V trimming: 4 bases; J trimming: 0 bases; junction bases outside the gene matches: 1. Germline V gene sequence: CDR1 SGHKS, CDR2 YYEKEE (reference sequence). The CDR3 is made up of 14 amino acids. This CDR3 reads CASSGTGASYEQYF. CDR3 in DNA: TGTGCCAGCAGCGGGACAGGGGCCTCCTACGAGCAGTACTTC.

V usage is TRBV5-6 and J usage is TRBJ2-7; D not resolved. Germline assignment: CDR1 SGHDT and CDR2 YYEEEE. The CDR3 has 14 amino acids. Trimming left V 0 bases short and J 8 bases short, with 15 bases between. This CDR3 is CASSLVSSSLQQYF. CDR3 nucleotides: TGTGCCAGCAGCTTGGTGAGCTCATCCCTGCAGCAGTACTTC.

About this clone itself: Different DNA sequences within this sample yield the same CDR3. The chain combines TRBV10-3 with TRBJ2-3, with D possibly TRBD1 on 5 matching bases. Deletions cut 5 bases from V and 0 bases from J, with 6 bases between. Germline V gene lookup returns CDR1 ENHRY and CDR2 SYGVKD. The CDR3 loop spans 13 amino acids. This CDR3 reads CAISPGSTDTQYF. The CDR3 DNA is TGTGCCATCAGTCCAGGGAGCACAGATACGCAGTATTTT.

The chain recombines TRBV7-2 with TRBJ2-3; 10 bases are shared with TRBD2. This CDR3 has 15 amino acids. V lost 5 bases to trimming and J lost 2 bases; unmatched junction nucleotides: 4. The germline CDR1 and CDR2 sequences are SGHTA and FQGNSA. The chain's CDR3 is CASSQLAGPTDTQYF. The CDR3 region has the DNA TGTGCCAGCAGCCAACTAGCGGGGCCCACAGATACGCAGTATTTT.

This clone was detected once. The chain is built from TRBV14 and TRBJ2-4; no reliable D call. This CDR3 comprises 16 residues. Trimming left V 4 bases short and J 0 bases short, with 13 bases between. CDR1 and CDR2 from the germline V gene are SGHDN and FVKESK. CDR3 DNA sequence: TGTGCCAGCAGCCCTTCCAGCCGACTAGCCAAAAACATTCAGTACTTC. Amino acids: CASSPSSRLAKNIQYF.

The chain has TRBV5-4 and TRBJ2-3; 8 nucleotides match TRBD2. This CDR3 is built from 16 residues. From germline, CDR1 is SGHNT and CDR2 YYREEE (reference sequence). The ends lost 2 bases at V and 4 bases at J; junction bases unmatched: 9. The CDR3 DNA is TGTGCCAGCAGCTTATCCTCGGGGGGGTGGTCAGATACGCAGTATTTT. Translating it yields CASSLSSGGWSDTQYF.

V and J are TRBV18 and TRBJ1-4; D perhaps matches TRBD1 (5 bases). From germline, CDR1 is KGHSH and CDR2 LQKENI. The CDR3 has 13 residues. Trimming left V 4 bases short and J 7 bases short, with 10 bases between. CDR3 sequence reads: CASSLDSGEKLFF. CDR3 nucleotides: TGTGCCAGCTCACTCGACAGCGGTGAAAAACTGTTTTTT.

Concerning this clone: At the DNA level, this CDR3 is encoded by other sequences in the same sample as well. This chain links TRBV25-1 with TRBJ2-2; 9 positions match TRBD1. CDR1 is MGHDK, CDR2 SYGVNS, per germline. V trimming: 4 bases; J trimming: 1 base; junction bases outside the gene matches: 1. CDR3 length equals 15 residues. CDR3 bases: TGTGCCAGCAGTGGGGGACAGGGGAACACCGGGGAGCTGTTTTTT. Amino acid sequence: CASSGGQGNTGELFF.

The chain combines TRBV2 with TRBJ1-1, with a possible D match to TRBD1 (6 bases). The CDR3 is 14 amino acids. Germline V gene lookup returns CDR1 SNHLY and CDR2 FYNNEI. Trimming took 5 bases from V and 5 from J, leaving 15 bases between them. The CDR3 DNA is TGTGCCAGCAGTCCGCAAACCACAGGGACTGAAGCTTTCTTT. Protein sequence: CASSPQTTGTEAFF.

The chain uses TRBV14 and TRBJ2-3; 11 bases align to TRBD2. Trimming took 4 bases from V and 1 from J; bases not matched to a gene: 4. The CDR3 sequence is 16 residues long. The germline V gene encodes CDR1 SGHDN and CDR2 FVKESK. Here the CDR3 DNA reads TGTGCCAGCAGCCGCCGACTAGCGGGGCGCACAGATACGCAGTATTTT. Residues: CASSRRLAGRTDTQYF.

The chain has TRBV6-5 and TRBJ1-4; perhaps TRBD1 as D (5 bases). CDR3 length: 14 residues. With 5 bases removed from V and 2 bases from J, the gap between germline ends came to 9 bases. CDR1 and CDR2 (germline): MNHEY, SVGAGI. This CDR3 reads CASSPGWTNEKLFF. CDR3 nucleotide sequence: TGTGCCAGCAGTCCAGGGTGGACTAATGAAAAACTGTTTTTT.

As DNA, the CDR3 is TGCGCCAGCAGCTTGGCCACAGGGCATGTTAACTATGGCTACACCTTC. Protein product: CASSLATGHVNYGYTF. This sequence joins TRBV5-1 and TRBJ1-2, with D tentatively TRBD1 (6 bases). V lost 0 bases and J 1 base, leaving 13 bases between the germline ends. Germline V lookup: CDR1 SGHRS, CDR2 YFSETQ. This CDR3 is 16 amino acids long. The full variable domain, in which reference TRBV5-1 and TRBJ1-2 provide the parts outside the CDR3, is KAGVTQTPRYLIKTRGQQVTLSCSPISGHRSVSWYQQTPGQGLQFLFEYFSETQRNKGNFPGRFSGRQFSNSRSEMNVSTLELGDSALYLCASSLATGHVNYGYTFGSGTRLTVV.